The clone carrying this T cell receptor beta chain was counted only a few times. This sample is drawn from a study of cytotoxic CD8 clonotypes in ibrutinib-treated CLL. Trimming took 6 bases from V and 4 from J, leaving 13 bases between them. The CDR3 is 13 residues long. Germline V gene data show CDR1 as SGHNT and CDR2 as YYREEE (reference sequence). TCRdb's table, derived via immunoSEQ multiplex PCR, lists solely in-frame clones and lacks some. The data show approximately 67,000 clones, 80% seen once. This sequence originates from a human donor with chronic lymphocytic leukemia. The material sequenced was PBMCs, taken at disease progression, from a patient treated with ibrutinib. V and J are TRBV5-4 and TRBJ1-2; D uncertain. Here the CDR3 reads CASNLRGSYGYTF. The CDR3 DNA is TGTGCCAGCAACCTACGGGGAAGCTATGGCTACACCTTC.